Presented here are 15 T cell receptor beta chains from one specimen sequenced in a study of blood T cells in healthy people across ages. The second PCR ran about 6 to 12 cycles with a sample-barcoded 5' primer and J-beta primers. TCRdb re-derived calls from the 5' RACE reads in MiXCR, one entry per CDR3 protein. Of hundreds of thousands of distinct CDR3 sequences listed, just under 25% are singletons. The sample was also linked to a second study, of T cells of mothers and their children.

Sequenced sample: blood. The receptors come from a boy younger than 18 in good health.

This chain joins TRBV5-1 and TRBJ1-2; no reliable D call. V lost 3 bases and J lost 2, with 8 bases in between. Germline CDR1 reads SGHRS; CDR2 reads YFSETQ. The CDR3 loop spans 13 amino acids. The CDR3 region is CASSYNQNYGYTF. CDR3 nucleotides: TGCGCCAGCAGCTACAACCAGAACTATGGCTACACCTTC.

This chain uses TRBV29-1 with TRBJ1-1, with 7 positions matching TRBD1. The CDR3 runs to 12 residues. Germline V gene sequence: CDR1 SQVTM, CDR2 ANQGSEA. With V trimmed by 6 bases and J by 4 bases, 5 bases remained unmatched. This CDR3 is CSVSDRATEAFF. CDR3 DNA sequence: TGCAGCGTCTCCGACAGGGCCACTGAAGCTTTCTTT.

This clonotype occurred a few times. The chain links TRBV20-1 to TRBJ2-1, with a possible D match to TRBD2 (6 bases). The V end was cut by 1 base, the J end by 8 bases, with 24 bases between. The CDR3 loop spans 17 amino acids. Germline V gene lookup returns CDR1 DFQATT and CDR2 SNEGSKA (reference sequence). The CDR3 region has the DNA TGCAGTGCTAGAGTAAGCTCGGGAGCGCTGGGGTATGATGAGCAGTTCTTC. This gives the protein CSARVSSGALGYDEQFF.

The sample holds many counts of this clonotype. The chain has TRBV7-9 and TRBJ2-3; D is possibly TRBD1 (6 bases). CDR1 is SEHNR, CDR2 FQNEAQ, per germline (reference sequence). There are 12 residues in the CDR3. With 5 bases removed from V and 4 bases from J, the gap between germline ends came to 7 bases. This CDR3 is CASSNRADTQYF. CDR3 DNA: TGTGCCAGCAGCAACAGGGCAGATACGCAGTATTTT. Drawing the rest from reference TRBV7-9 and TRBJ2-3, the complete variable domain is DTGVSQNPRHKITKRGQNVTFRCDPISEHNRLYWYRQTLGQGPEFLTYFQNEAQLEKSRLLSDRFSAERPKGSFSTLEIQRTEQGDSAMYLCASSNRADTQYFGPGTRLTVL.

On this clonotype itself: Relative to the germline gene, one junction end is altered; a read error may explain this. Here the CDR3 reads CASSQGRGKFF. The CDR3 DNA is TGTGCCAGCAGCCAGGGGAGGGGGAAGTTCTTC. The V call is TRBV3-1, the J call TRBJ2-5; D is perhaps TRBD2 (7 bases). Looked up from germline, CDR1 is LGHDT and CDR2 is YNNKEL (reference sequence). The CDR3 consists of 11 residues.

The J gene is TRBJ2-5, the V gene TRBV11-3; 10 bases agree with TRBD2. The CDR3 loop spans 18 amino acids. In germline, CDR1 is SGHNT, CDR2 YENEEA. V was pared by 4 bases and J by 2 bases, with 13 bases of the junction left unmatched. The CDR3 sequence is CASSSWASGGLVQETQYF. The CDR3 DNA reads TGTGCCAGCAGCTCTTGGGCTAGCGGGGGACTGGTACAAGAGACCCAGTACTTC.

The gene calls are TRBV3-1 and TRBJ2-5, with 8 bases identical to TRBD1. J gave up 5 bases and V 0 bases, and 5 bases lay outside the gene matches. There are 15 residues in the CDR3. Per germline, CDR1 LGHDT and CDR2 YNNKEL (reference sequence). CDR3 coding DNA: TGTGCCAGCAGCCAAGAGGCAGGGGGCCAGGAGACCCAGTACTTC. Its protein is CASSQEAGGQETQYF.

The chain couples TRBV7-2 to TRBJ2-2, with D possibly TRBD1 on 6 matching bases. CDR1 SGHTA and CDR2 FQGNSA come from the germline V gene. Trimming shortened V by 2 bases and J by 6 bases, and 16 bases separated the two germline ends. CDR3 size: 16 residues. The CDR3 spells CASSLSGRRTAGELFF. The CDR3 DNA reads as TGTGCCAGCAGCTTAAGTGGTCGGCGGACAGCCGGGGAGCTGTTTTTT. Full variable domain (rest looked up from reference TRBV7-2 and TRBJ2-2): GAGVSQSPSNKVTEKGKDVELRCDPISGHTALYWYRQSLGQGLEFLIYFQGNSAPDKSGLPSDRFSAERTGGSVSTLTIQRTQQEDSAVYLCASSLSGRRTAGELFFGEGSRLTVL.

The rearrangement uses TRBV25-1 and TRBJ2-3; D call uncertain. The CDR3 loop spans 12 amino acids. The germline V gene encodes CDR1 MGHDK and CDR2 SYGVNS. Trimming took off 2 bases at V and 4 bases at J, with 4 bases between the two ends. CDR3 sequence (DNA): TGTGCCAGCAGTGAAACGGCAGATACGCAGTATTTT. This sequence encodes CASSETADTQYF.

This clonotype was detected many times. The V call is TRBV7-2, the J call TRBJ1-5; D is unclear. The CDR3 spans 14 residues. V lost 5 bases and J lost 3, with 11 bases in between. CDR1 is SGHTA and CDR2 is FQGNSA in the germline V gene. The CDR3 is CASSLSYDNQPQHF. The DNA of the CDR3 is TGTGCCAGCAGCCTCTCATACGACAATCAGCCCCAGCATTTT.

This rearrangement joins TRBV11-3 to TRBJ2-5; TRBD1 aligns across 9 bases. Germline V gene lookup returns CDR1 SGHNT and CDR2 YENEEA. CDR3 length equals 16 residues. With V trimmed by 5 bases and J by 3 bases, 10 bases remained unmatched. CDR3: CASSQKARDREETQYF. The CDR3 DNA follows: TGTGCCAGCAGCCAAAAGGCCCGGGACAGGGAAGAGACCCAGTACTTC.

This clonotype appeared a few times. V gene TRBV7-2 combines with J gene TRBJ2-3; D unclear. V was shortened by 5 bases and J by 5 bases, with 8 bases between the two germline ends. The CDR3 runs 12 residues. Germline assignment: CDR1 SGHTA and CDR2 FQGNSA. The CDR3 here is CASSPPRDTQYF. CDR3 nucleotides: TGTGCCAGCAGCCCGCCCCGAGATACGCAGTATTTT. Drawing the rest from reference TRBV7-2 and TRBJ2-3, the complete variable domain is GAGVSQSPSNKVTEKGKDVELRCDPISGHTALYWYRQSLGQGLEFLIYFQGNSAPDKSGLPSDRFSAERTGGSVSTLTIQRTQQEDSAVYLCASSPPRDTQYFGPGTRLTVL.

On this clonotype: The junction does not match germline at one end; this may be a read error. This chain links TRBV12-3 or TRBV12-4 with TRBJ2-3, with 12 bases lining up with TRBD2. This CDR3 has 19 residues. The CDR3: CASSLGTSGGRLNTDAQYF. In nucleotides, the CDR3 is TGTGCCAGCAGTTTAGGAACTAGCGGGGGGAGACTTAACACAGATGCGCAGTATTTT.

The table lists this clonotype with a count of one. The rearrangement joins TRBV7-2 to TRBJ2-7, with 10 nucleotides matching TRBD2. In germline, CDR1 is SGHTA, CDR2 FQGNSA. The CDR3 covers 14 residues. V was pared by 7 bases and J by 5 bases, with 8 bases of the junction left unmatched. CDR3 bases: TGTGCCAGCACCAAACCTAGCGGGAGTCACGAGCAGTACTTC. Its protein is CASTKPSGSHEQYF.

The V and J genes are TRBV4-3 and TRBJ1-4, with D perhaps TRBD1 (5 bases). The CDR3 sequence is 15 residues long. CDR1 and CDR2 from the germline V gene are LGHNA and YSLEER. Trimming cost V 1 base and J 4 bases, with 10 bases left between them. As DNA, the CDR3 is TGCGCCAGCAGCCAAGGGGGCAGCCTTAATGAAAAACTGTTTTTT. Protein sequence: CASSQGGSLNEKLFF.